This TCR beta chain was sequenced for a study of shared clonotypes between healthy human individuals (dated by TCRdb to about 2020). The study in broad terms: A few men and a couple of women, aged 18 to 49 years, made up the cohort. Between about 0.94 and 10 billion PBMCs per donor were obtained by leukapheresis. Per donor, three plates each were used for CD4 naive and CD4 memory, two for CD8 naive, and one for CD8 memory. Libraries were prepared and TCR repertoires were sequenced by different laboratories using diverse techniques, in order to increase sequencing depth and limit assay-specific biases. The study deeply sequenced blood TCR repertoires of about 5 healthy adults to estimate repertoire size and the extent of clonotype sharing between individuals.

This clone came up once. Its specific antigen is unknown. Base qualities were left out, and no much larger clone turns up one base away. V is reduced by 3 bases and J by 1 base, leaving a spacing of 11 bases between them. The CDR3, cysteine through phenylalanine, is 15 amino acids long. The read is trimmed to its CDR3 DNA, 45 bases read in frame from base 1. Looking up the germline V gene yields CDR1 SGHDN and CDR2 FVKESK. On the study overall, not on this receptor specifically: Compared with non-shared clonotypes, the clonotypes found in all four sorted-subset donors had higher generation probabilities. Even with the large sequencing depth, rarefaction of the sorted-subset datasets indicated that sequencing was incomplete. Sharing across a few donors was observed for roughly 5% of naive CD4, under 4% of naive CD8, about 2.5% of memory CD4, and roughly 0.43% of memory CD8 clonotypes. Because the study included a small number of donors, the genetic and exposure-history diversity represented was limited. Pairwise subsampling indicated that sequencing depth was expected to affect the degree of clonotype sharing among donors. Naive subsets generally had larger estimated clonotype richness than memory subsets. Sampling was restricted to blood, and TCR repertoires in tissue are likely to differ from TCR repertoires in blood.

Using the deep immunoSEQ assay, TCR CDR3 regions were amplified from genomic DNA by multiplex PCR. Genomic DNA extracted from each cell subset was distributed evenly over all wells of several immunoSEQ 96-well plates, and each plate served as one replicate. Each replicate PCR for sorted subsets received about 220 ng genomic DNA, equal to around 32,000 T cell genomes. Purified libraries were measured with a Qubit 3.0 fluorometer, size-checked on a Bioanalyzer 2100, and measured again with the KAPA Library Quantification kit. Every immunoSEQ 96-well plate was sequenced on a dedicated single-read 150-cycle Illumina NextSeq 550 flow cell. Per the authors' processing: Because the immunoSEQ output held only junctional sequences and lacked quality scores, the filtering could not match the filtering applied to full-length reads. To assign V/J genes and CDR3, sequences were annotated against IMGT germline references using PyIR, a Python wrapper for IgBLAST v1.9. Any read was removed if the V/J assignment was weak (E-value above 1e-6), the CDR3 was missing, or the read contained stop codons, out-of-frame junctions, or ambiguous translated residues. A V3J clonotype was defined by an identical inferred V gene, J gene, and CDR3 amino acid sequence. To compute the percentage overlap between repertoires, the number of shared unique clonotypes was divided by the size of the smaller repertoire. Three approaches were used to assess repertoire richness: RTK rarefaction, the Chao1 estimator, and Recon v2.1 estimates of unobserved clonotypes. Generation probabilities for all TCRbeta clonotypes obtained by the gDNA method from a handful of donors were computed using OLGA. This immuneACCESS table, as held by TCRdb, lists in-frame sequences with V and J called but not all clones. Of the missing ones, under half trace to an unresolved V gene in checked studies; the others have no known cause. V and J calls and clone size are those listed in that table; D and trimming were worked out from the DNA. The sample profile shows 600,000 or so clones; 95% to 98% of them were found once. The ten largest make up around 0.3% of the sample.

CD8 naive samples were obtained by positive selection for CCR7 among CD45RO-negative cells, yielding a CD45RA+CCR7+ population from which TemRA cells were excluded. The donors were healthy, HIV-negative adults who had no recently reported acute infections or vaccinations. Every donor was a Caucasian adult residing in Nashville, Tennessee, USA. Blood was collected by leukapheresis, and PBMCs were isolated by Ficoll-Histopaque density gradient centrifugation and then cryopreserved in liquid nitrogen vapor phase. Purity and quantity of every magnetically sorted T cell population were checked by analytical flow cytometry. From each sorted fraction, genomic DNA was isolated and quantified by UV absorbance on a Nanodrop 2000c.

In this chain, TRBV14 is recombined with TRBJ2-3; matching of 6 bases hints at TRBD1 as the D gene. The sequence was collected from a man in his thirties or forties in good health. Sequenced: naive CD8+ T cells sorted from blood. The sample's cell subset or site label, in plain terms: CD45RA+CCR7+. This receptor has the CDR3 CASSQQGRGTDTQYF. The DNA reads TGTGCCAGCAGCCAGCAGGGGCGCGGCACAGATACGCAGTATTTT.